These T cell receptor beta chains were read from a single sample in a study of blood T cell repertoires in COVID-19. Generated by immunoSEQ multiplex PCR, the TCRdb table keeps only in-frame clones and is missing some. The sample shows 40,000 to 55,000 clones, 70% to 90% of them seen only once. The sequencing input was peripheral blood. These receptors all come from a man aged 65 to 85 with active COVID-19. CDR3s include the opening cysteine and the closing phenylalanine or tryptophan. D genes are given only for firm matches. Clone size is given for some rows only: seen once, a few or many times, or a class if the clone is expanded.

V	size	J	D	DNA	CDR3
TRBV28	-	TRBJ1-4	-	TGTGCCAGCAGCCCTTCCTTGAGGTCCTACGAAAAACTGTTTTTT	CASSPSLRSYEKLFF
TRBV27	-	TRBJ1-6	TRBD1	TGTGCCAGCAGGGATGGGACAGGGAATTCACCCCTCCACTTT	CASRDGTGNSPLHF
TRBV6-1	-	TRBJ2-7	-	TGTGCCAGCAGTGAGGAGACCGGGACATCCTCCTACGAGCAGTACTTC	CASSEETGTSSYEQYF
TRBV4-3	-	TRBJ1-4	-	TGCGCCAGCAGCCAAGATTATCCGGAGAGGCCGAATGAAAAACTGTTTTTT	CASSQDYPERPNEKLFF
TRBV3-1/TRBV3-2	once	TRBJ2-1	TRBD2	TGTGCCAGCGGCGGGACTACCTCCTACAATGAGCAGTTCTTC	CASGGTTSYNEQFF
TRBV5-1	-	TRBJ2-3	-	TGCGCCAGCAGCTTGTCGTCCCCCCCAGATACGCAGTATTTT	CASSLSSPPDTQYF
TRBV7-2	-	TRBJ2-4	TRBD2	TGTGCCAGCAGCCTTGTACTAGCGGGGCCGACTTTAGCCAAAAACATTCAGTACTTC	CASSLVLAGPTLAKNIQYF
TRBV7-8	-	TRBJ1-5	TRBD1	TGTGCCAGCAGCTTAATCAGGGGGGCACAGCCCCAGCATTTT	CASSLIRGAQPQHF
TRBV6-2/TRBV6-3	-	TRBJ1-2	TRBD1	TGTGCCAGCAGTACCCGGACAGGGGACTATGGCTACACCTTC	CASSTRTGDYGYTF
TRBV18	-	TRBJ2-5	TRBD1	TGTGCCAGCTCACTCGGACAGGGGACGCAGACCCAGTACTTC	CASSLGQGTQTQYF
TRBV28	-	TRBJ1-2	-	TGTGCCAGCAGCCAAACCCCCAGAGGAGATGGCTACACCTTC	CASSQTPRGDGYTF
TRBV11-2	-	TRBJ2-1	TRBD1	TGTGCCAGCAGCTCAACCGCCCAGGGGGCGAGGTCCTACAATGAGCAGTTCTTC	CASSSTAQGARSYNEQFF
TRBV9	-	TRBJ2-5	TRBD2	TGTGCCAGCAGCGTATCCGGGACTAGTCAAGAGACCCAGTACTTC	CASSVSGTSQETQYF
TRBV11-3	-	TRBJ1-2	-	TGTGCCAGCAGCTTAGATTTGACAGACTTGAACTATGGCTACACCTTC	CASSLDLTDLNYGYTF
TRBV5-4	-	TRBJ2-7	TRBD2	TGTGCCAGCAGCTGGCGGGGGGCGGTTGACGAGCAGTACTTC	CASSWRGAVDEQYF
TRBV6-1	-	TRBJ1-1	TRBD1	TGTGCCAGCAGCGAGACGACGACAGGGACCACTGAAGCTTTCTTT	CASSETTTGTTEAFF
TRBV9	-	TRBJ2-1	TRBD2	TGTGCCAGCAGCGCCAGCGGGGGGGCCTACAATGAGCAGTTCTTC	CASSASGGAYNEQFF
TRBV21-1	-	TRBJ1-3	-	TGTGCCAGCAGCAAGGGTACCGGGACAGCCGGAAACACCATATATTTT	CASSKGTGTAGNTIYF
TRBV11-1	-	TRBJ2-3	-	TGTGCCAGCAGCTTACGGGAAACCCGGCGGGATACGCAGTATTTT	CASSLRETRRDTQYF
TRBV28	-	TRBJ2-7	-	TGTGCCAGCAGCCCCCACACCCGAGGATACGAGCAGTACTTC	CASSPHTRGYEQYF
TRBV7-8	-	TRBJ2-1	TRBD2	TGTGCCAGCAGCCCCCCAGGACTAGCGGGGGGCCGTTACAATGAGCAGTTCTTC	CASSPPGLAGGRYNEQFF
TRBV15	-	TRBJ1-1	-	TGTGCCACCAGCAGAGTGAGGGAGACTGAAGCTTTCTTT	CATSRVRETEAFF
TRBV5-1	-	TRBJ2-2	-	TGCGCCAGCAGCGAGCGGGCCGGGGGCACCGGGGAGCTGTTTTTT	CASSERAGGTGELFF
TRBV9	-	TRBJ2-5	-	TGTGCCAGCAGCGTTGGGACACTGCAAGAGACCCAGTACTTC	CASSVGTLQETQYF
TRBV12-3/TRBV12-4	-	TRBJ1-2	-	TGTGCCAGCAGTTTAGGTCCCCCGGGCTACACCTTC	CASSLGPPGYTF
TRBV25-1	-	TRBJ1-4	TRBD1	TGTGCCAGCAGTGAAGAGACAGGGGAGGCAACTAATGAAAAACTGTTTTTT	CASSEETGEATNEKLFF
TRBV6-5	once	TRBJ1-5	-	TGTGCCAGCAGTCAAACCGGCCGACGCGGAGGGCCCCAGCATTTT	CASSQTGRRGGPQHF
TRBV18	-	TRBJ1-2	TRBD1	TGTGCCAGCTCCGAAGACAGGGGTTACTCTGGCTACACCTTC	CASSEDRGYSGYTF
TRBV7-2	once	TRBJ1-1	TRBD1	TGTGCCAGCGCACAGGGGGCCAACGCTGAAGCTTTCTTT	CASAQGANAEAFF
TRBV5-3	-	TRBJ2-1	TRBD1	TGTGCCAGAAGTTTAGACAGGGGTTACAATGAGCAGTTCTTC	CARSLDRGYNEQFF
TRBV30	-	TRBJ2-3	TRBD2	TGTGCCTGGAGTGGGACTAGCGGGTTTTGCACAGATACGCAGTATTTT	CAWSGTSGFCTDTQYF
TRBV19	-	TRBJ1-5	-	TGTGCCAGTAGTCAGGGGCCGGGCAATCAGCCCCAGCATTTT	CASSQGPGNQPQHF
TRBV10-2	-	TRBJ1-5	-	TGCGCCAGCAGTGGGACAGGCAATCAGCCCCAGCATTTT	CASSGTGNQPQHF
TRBV6-5	few	TRBJ1-3	-	TGTGCCAGCTGGAGCCTCGTCAACTCTGGAAACACCATATATTTT	CASWSLVNSGNTIYF
TRBV28	-	TRBJ1-1	TRBD1	TGTGCCAGCAGCTCAAGGGGGCGCGCGGACACTGAAGCTTTCTTT	CASSSRGRADTEAFF
TRBV20-1	-	TRBJ1-2	-	TGCAGTGCTAGTAAGGGAGCTAACTATGGCTACACCTTC	CSASKGANYGYTF
TRBV24-1	few	TRBJ2-1	-	TGTGCCACCAGCGATCGAGGTGTTTCCTCCAATGAGCAGTTCTTC	CATSDRGVSSNEQFF
TRBV6-1	-	TRBJ1-1	-	TGTGCCAGCATTAACCTAGCTAGGGCAGAAGCTTTCTTT	CASINLARAEAFF
TRBV20-1	-	TRBJ2-3	TRBD2	TGCAGTGCTAGTGCGGGGGGAGCCGCAGATACGCAGTATTTT	CSASAGGAADTQYF
TRBV9	-	TRBJ2-5	TRBD2	TGTGCCAGCAGCAACGGACTAGCGGGGGAAGAGACCCAGTACTTC	CASSNGLAGEETQYF
TRBV27	-	TRBJ1-5	-	TGTGCCAGCAGTTTGGAAACAGGGTTGGTGCAGCCCCAGCATTTT	CASSLETGLVQPQHF
TRBV28	-	TRBJ2-1	TRBD2	TGTGCCAGCAGTTTCAGCGGGGGTTACAATGAGCAGTTCTTC	CASSFSGGYNEQFF
TRBV13	-	TRBJ1-6	-	TGTGCCAGCAGCCCAGGTTTGACTTCACCCCTCCACTTT	CASSPGLTSPLHF
TRBV5-3	few	TRBJ1-5	-	TGTGCCAGACCAGAACAGGGCCCCCATCAGCCCCAGCATTTT	CARPEQGPHQPQHF
TRBV18	-	TRBJ2-5	TRBD2	TGTGCCAGCTCACCGGAGTTCGGGGGGGATGAGACCCAGTACTTC	CASSPEFGGDETQYF
TRBV19	-	TRBJ2-5	TRBD2	TGTGCCAGTAGTATCGGGGGGGGAGAGACCCAGTACTTC	CASSIGGGETQYF
TRBV28	-	TRBJ1-1	-	TGTGCCAGCAGTTTACTATCCGCGGGGACGAACACTGAAGCTTTCTTT	CASSLLSAGTNTEAFF
TRBV7-2	-	TRBJ1-3	-	TGTGCCAGCAGCTTAGCCAAGGGGGACACCATATATTTT	CASSLAKGDTIYF
TRBV6-5	once	TRBJ1-5	TRBD1	TGTGCCAGCACAGGCAGGGGGCTTGATCAGCCCCAGCATTTT	CASTGRGLDQPQHF
TRBV5-6	-	TRBJ1-1	-	TGTGCCAGCAGTAGGGCAGGGATCTATGACACTGAAGCTTTCTTT	CASSRAGIYDTEAFF
TRBV28	few	TRBJ1-5	TRBD1	TGTGCCAGCAGCCAACAGGGGATTCGCAATCAGCCCCAGCATTTT	CASSQQGIRNQPQHF
TRBV18	few	TRBJ1-5	-	TGTGCCAGCTCACCAGCGGCGGCTAGCAATCAGCCCCAGCATTTT	CASSPAAASNQPQHF
TRBV21-1	-	TRBJ2-2	-	TGTGCCAGCAGCAAACCGAGGGGGATCACCGGGGAGCTGTTTTTT	CASSKPRGITGELFF